This T cell receptor beta chain was captured by sequencing in a study of cytomegalovirus exposure and HLA in healthy donors. Study results and caveats: Later analysis revealed greater clonal expansion in HLA-associated TCR beta chains than in equally common others.

The PCR used 60 Vbeta and 13 Jbeta primers. Libraries were prepared by immunoSEQ multiplex PCR; TCRdb keeps only in-frame clonotypes and omits some of them. The profile shows about 160,000 clones, roughly four fifths of them singletons. Germline CDR1 MNHEY, CDR2 SMNVEV (reference sequence). Trimming removed 7 bases from V and 3 bases from J; junction bases left unmatched: 9. The CDR3 covers 15 residues. A single count supports this clone. Its matching antigen is unknown. The clonotype was recovered from a man in his fifties in good health and CMV-seropositive. The rearrangement joins TRBV27 to TRBJ2-1, with 7 bases identical to TRBD2. The specimen was PBMCs. Written as DNA, the CDR3 is TGTGCCAGCACCCTGGGGACTAAAGGCTACAATGAGCAGTTCTTC. Its translation is CASTLGTKGYNEQFF.